The source of this T cell receptor beta chain is a study of blood T cell repertoires in COVID-19. Study background: Italy, Spain and the United States were the sources of the convalescent and acute COVID-19 samples.

There are 13 residues in the CDR3. The ends lost 8 bases at V and 12 bases at J; junction bases unmatched: 13. CDR1 and CDR2 from the germline V gene are ENHRY and SYGVKD. Clinical history reported by participants formed the basis on which cohorts were assigned. In Cohort 3, a recovered donor had either two negative PCRs, clearance, or symptom resolution. Under the authors' procedure: Estimation of nucleated cell counts relied on the amplification of reference gene primers. Clones were read by immunoSEQ multiplex PCR, and TCRdb kept only the in-frame ones, dropping some. The V and J calls and clone size are taken from that table; D and trimming were inferred from the DNA. The top ten hold over 4.5% of the sample, which has some 330,000 clones, roughly 80% seen once.

Sequencing was carried out using PBMCs or T cells enriched from blood (not recorded which). The chain is built from TRBV10-3 and TRBJ2-1, with 7 nucleotides matching TRBD2. The receptor was isolated from a woman aged 45-60 years who had recovered from COVID-19. CDR3 in amino acids: CAIWEGGGGGQFF. The CDR3 coding sequence is TGTGCCATCTGGGAGGGAGGCGGCGGGGGGCAGTTCTTC.